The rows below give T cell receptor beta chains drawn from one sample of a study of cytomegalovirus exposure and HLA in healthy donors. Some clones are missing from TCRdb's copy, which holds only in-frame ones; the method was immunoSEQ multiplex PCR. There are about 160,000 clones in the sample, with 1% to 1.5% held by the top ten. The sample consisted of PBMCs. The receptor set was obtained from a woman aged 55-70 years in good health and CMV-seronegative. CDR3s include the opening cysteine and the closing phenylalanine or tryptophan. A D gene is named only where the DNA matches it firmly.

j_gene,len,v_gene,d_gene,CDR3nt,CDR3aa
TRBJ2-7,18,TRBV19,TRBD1,TGTGCCAGTAGTATACTTCCGTCGGGACAGGGCCTCTCCTACGAGCAGTACTTC,CASSILPSGQGLSYEQYF
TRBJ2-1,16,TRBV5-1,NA,TGCGCCAGCAGCTACTCCGGCGGCTGGTCCTACAATGAGCAGTTCTTC,CASSYSGGWSYNEQFF
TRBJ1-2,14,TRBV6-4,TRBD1,TGTGCCAGAATAACAGGGGTTCGGAACTATGGCTACACCTTC,CARITGVRNYGYTF
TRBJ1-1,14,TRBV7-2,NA,TGTGCCAGCAGCTTAGCTAGAATGAACACTGAAGCTTTCTTT,CASSLARMNTEAFF
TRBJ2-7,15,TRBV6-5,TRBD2,TGTGCCAGCAGTCCCGACTTGCGGGGGGTCTACGAGCAGTACTTC,CASSPDLRGVYEQYF
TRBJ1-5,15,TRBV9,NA,TGTGCCAGCAGCGTGAGGCCCGATAGCAATCAGCCCCAGCATTTT,CASSVRPDSNQPQHF
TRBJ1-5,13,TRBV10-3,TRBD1,TGTGCCATCAGCCCAGGGGGCGGGGAGCCCCAGCATTTT,CAISPGGGEPQHF
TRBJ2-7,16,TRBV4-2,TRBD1,TGTGCCAGCAGCCAAGGGCCGGGACAGGGGTTCTACGAGCAGTACTTC,CASSQGPGQGFYEQYF
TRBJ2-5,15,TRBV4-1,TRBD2,TGCGCCAGCAGCCAACTGGGACTAGCAGGAGAGACCCAGTACTTC,CASSQLGLAGETQYF
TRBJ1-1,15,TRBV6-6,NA,TGTGCCAGCAGTTACTTACAGCGAGGGTACACTGAAGCTTTCTTT,CASSYLQRGYTEAFF
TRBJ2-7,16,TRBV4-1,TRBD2,TGCGCCAGCAGCCAGGGCTTCGGGAGGGCCTCCTACGAGCAGTACTTC,CASSQGFGRASYEQYF
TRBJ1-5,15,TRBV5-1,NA,TGCGCCAGCAGCTTGGACGGGGGGCCCAATCAGCCCCAGCATTTT,CASSLDGGPNQPQHF
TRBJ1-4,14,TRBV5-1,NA,TGCGCCAGCAGCCTCGGGGACACCAATGAAAAACTGTTTTTT,CASSLGDTNEKLFF
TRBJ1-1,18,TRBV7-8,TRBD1,TGTGCCAGCAGCTTAAGGCGGACAGGTTCACAGTATGGCACTGAAGCTTTCTTT,CASSLRRTGSQYGTEAFF
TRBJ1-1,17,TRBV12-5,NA,TGTGCTAGTGGTTTGTCTCTCAAGGACAGACTGAACACTGAAGCTTTCTTT,CASGLSLKDRLNTEAFF
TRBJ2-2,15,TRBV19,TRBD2,TGTGCCAGTAGGGGGCGGGGGGTCCGGACCGGGGAGCTGTTTTTT,CASRGRGVRTGELFF
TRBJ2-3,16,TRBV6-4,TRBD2,TGTGCCAGCAGTGACTACGCCGGCGGGAGCTCAGATACGCAGTATTTT,CASSDYAGGSSDTQYF
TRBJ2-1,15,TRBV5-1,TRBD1,TGCGCCAGCAGCTCCTCCGGGACAGGGGGCGGTGAGCAGTTCTTC,CASSSSGTGGGEQFF